A single sample gave rise to the 8 T cell receptor beta chains below, sequenced in a study of OX40 agonist ivuxolimab in advanced cancers. The assay was immunoSEQ multiplex PCR, and TCRdb's table has in-frame clones only and misses some. The sample shows about 79,000 clones, about 91% of them seen only once. The source was CD4+ or CD8+ T cells sorted from blood, collected in a trial of the OX40 agonist ivuxolimab. Receptor source: an adult with an advanced solid tumor such as melanoma, head and neck, liver or kidney cancer.

The V call is TRBV6-1, the J call TRBJ2-7, with D uncertain. The CDR3 is 12 amino acids. CDR1 MNHNS and CDR2 SASEGT come from the germline V gene. Deletions cut 1 base from V and 3 bases from J, with 4 bases between. The CDR3 spells CASSEGDYEQYF. The CDR3 DNA reads as TGTGCCAGCAGTGAAGGGGACTACGAGCAGTACTTC.

The V and J genes are TRBV6-5 and TRBJ2-7; 8 bases fit TRBD1. This CDR3 has 11 residues. Trimming took 8 bases from V and 6 from J; bases not matched to a gene: 3. CDR1 and CDR2 from the germline V gene are MNHEY and SVGAGI. The CDR3 bases are TGTGCCAGCGGGACAGGTGGCGAGCAGTACTTC. Residues: CASGTGGEQYF.

The CDR3 spells CASTSGSLVNEQFF. CDR3 coding DNA: TGTGCCAGCACTAGCGGTTCCCTCGTCAATGAGCAGTTCTTC. The chain recombines TRBV6-1 with TRBJ2-1, with 7 bases aligning to TRBD2. Per germline, CDR1 MNHNS and CDR2 SASEGT. The CDR3 is 14 residues long. After removal of 7 bases from V and 6 bases from J, the junction contained 9 bases not matched to a gene.

In its sample, this clone was seen once. The V call is TRBV11-2, the J call TRBJ2-7; D is undetermined. Germline-derived CDR1 and CDR2 are SGHAT and FQNNGV. V was trimmed by 5 bases and J by 5 bases, leaving 7 bases between them. CDR3 size: 11 residues. The CDR3 region has the DNA TGTGCCAGCAGCCCGATCCACGAGCAGTACTTC. It specifies CASSPIHEQYF. Complete variable domain (other parts from reference TRBV11-2 and TRBJ2-7): EAGVAQSPRYKIIEKRQSVAFWCNPISGHATLYWYQQILGQGPKLLIQFQNNGVVDDSQLPKDRFSAERLKGVDSTLKIQPAKLEDSAVYLCASSPIHEQYFGPGTRLTVT.

The chain joins TRBV29-1 to TRBJ2-5; 10 bases fit TRBD1. Germline loops: CDR1 SQVTM, CDR2 ANQGSEA. The CDR3 extends over 13 amino acids. Trimming at V came to 5 bases and at J to 5 bases, leaving 5 bases not matched to a gene. The CDR3 loop reads CSVRGQGGETQYF. Here the CDR3 DNA reads TGCAGCGTTCGTGGACAGGGGGGTGAGACCCAGTACTTC.

The CDR3, as DNA: TGTGCCAGCAGCTTCACGGGAGGTAGCTCCTACAATGAGCAGTTCTTC. This sequence encodes CASSFTGGSSYNEQFF. The rearrangement links TRBV7-3 to TRBJ2-1, with TRBD2 matching 7 bases. The CDR3 sequence is 16 residues long. Germline CDR1 reads SGHTA; CDR2 reads FQGTGA. V lost 3 bases, J lost 0 bases, and 5 bases stayed unmatched.

A single count supports this clone. This sequence joins TRBV7-3 and TRBJ2-3; a weak D match, TRBD2 (5 bases). Germline V gene lookup returns CDR1 SGHTA and CDR2 FQGTGA. This CDR3 spans 15 amino acids. The V end was cut by 6 bases, the J end by 2 bases, with 15 bases between. This CDR3 is CASSSDSRTTDTQYF. Here the CDR3 DNA reads TGTGCCAGCAGTTCGGACTCCCGGACCACAGATACGCAGTATTTT.

The V and J genes are TRBV15 and TRBJ2-5; weak D call: TRBD1 (6 bases). The CDR3 runs to 13 residues. V dropped 6 bases and J dropped 5 bases, with 13 bases sitting between them. Germline V CDR1 and CDR2: LNHNV, YYDKDF (reference sequence). As DNA, the CDR3 is TGTGCCACCAGTCGCAGGGGCCGGGAGACCCAGTACTTC. Its protein is CATSRRGRETQYF.